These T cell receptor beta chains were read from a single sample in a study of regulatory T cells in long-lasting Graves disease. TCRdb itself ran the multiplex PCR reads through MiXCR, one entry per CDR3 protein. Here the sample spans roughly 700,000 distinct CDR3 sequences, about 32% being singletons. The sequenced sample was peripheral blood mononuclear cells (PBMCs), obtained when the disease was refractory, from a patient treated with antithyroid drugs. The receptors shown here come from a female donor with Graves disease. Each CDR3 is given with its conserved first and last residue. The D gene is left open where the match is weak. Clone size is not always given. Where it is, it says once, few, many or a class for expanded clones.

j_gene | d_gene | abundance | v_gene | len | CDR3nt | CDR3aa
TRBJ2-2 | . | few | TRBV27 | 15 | TGTGCCAGCAGTTCGCCTCATAGGGGGGCCGGGGAGCTGTTTTTT | CASSSPHRGAGELFF
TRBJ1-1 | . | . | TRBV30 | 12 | TGTGCCTCCGGGACGGGCTACACTGAAGCTTTCTTT | CASGTGYTEAFF
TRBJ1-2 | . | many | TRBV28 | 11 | TGTGCCAGCGTAGGGAACTATGGCTACACCTTC | CASVGNYGYTF
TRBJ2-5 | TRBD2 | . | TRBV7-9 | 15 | TGTGCCAGCAGCTTCCGAGCGGGGCTCCAAGAGACCCAGTACTTC | CASSFRAGLQETQYF
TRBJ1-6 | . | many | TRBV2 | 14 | TGTGCCAGCAGCCTACAGGGTTATAATTCACCCCTCCACTTT | CASSLQGYNSPLHF
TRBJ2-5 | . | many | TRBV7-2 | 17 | TGTGCCAGCAGCAAAAACCCCTCTGCGCGGGTGGCGTCGACCCAGTACTTC | CASSKNPSARVASTQYF
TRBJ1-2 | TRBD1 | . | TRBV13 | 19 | TGTGCCAGCAGCCCTGCCCCCGATTGGACAGGGGGCGTGAACTGGGGCTACACCTTC | CASSPAPDWTGGVNWGYTF
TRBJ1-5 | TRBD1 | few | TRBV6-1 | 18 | TGTGCCAGCAGCCCCGGACAGGGGGGCGCAACCCGGAATCAGCCCCAGCATTTT | CASSPGQGGATRNQPQHF
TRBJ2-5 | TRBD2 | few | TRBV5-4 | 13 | TGTGCCAGCAACCGGGGGGGGGGAGAGACCCAGTACTTC | CASNRGGGETQYF
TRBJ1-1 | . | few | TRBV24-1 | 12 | TGTGCCACCAGTGATTTCGGGGGAGAAGCTTTCTTT | CATSDFGGEAFF
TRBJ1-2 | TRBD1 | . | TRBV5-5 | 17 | TGTGCCGGCAGCCCAGCGGGACAGGGGGTACACTTGTGGGGCTACACCTTC | CAGSPAGQGVHLWGYTF
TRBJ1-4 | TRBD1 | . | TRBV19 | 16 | TGTGCCAGTAGCCGAACCTTTACAGGGGGCGACGAAAAACTGTTTTTT | CASSRTFTGGDEKLFF
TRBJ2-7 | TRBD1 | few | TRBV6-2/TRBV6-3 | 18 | TGTGCCAGCAGTTACCGGCTATTTCGGGACAGTAGCTCCTACGAGCAGTACTTC | CASSYRLFRDSSSYEQYF